This is a list of T cell receptor beta chains from one sample in a study of blood T cell repertoires in COVID-19. Profiled with immunoSEQ multiplex PCR; TCRdb holds only in-frame clones, not every one. This sample has more than 150,000 clones, with approximately 80% found just once. Sequencing used peripheral blood. Source of these receptors: a man aged 50 to 59 who had recovered from COVID-19. CDR3s include the opening cysteine and the closing phenylalanine or tryptophan. The order of the fields is D gene, CDR3 length, J gene, V gene, clone size, CDR3 DNA, CDR3 protein. A D gene is named only where the DNA matches it firmly. A row's size may be missing; if present it is once, few, many or a size class.

d_call: -; cdr3_length: 15; j_call: TRBJ2-5; v_call: TRBV29-1; clone_size: -; cdr3_nt: TGCAGCGTCAAAACGATGTCGATATATAGTGAGACCCAGTACTTC; cdr3_aa: CSVKTMSIYSETQYF
d_call: TRBD2; cdr3_length: 16; j_call: TRBJ2-1; v_call: TRBV3-1/TRBV3-2; clone_size: -; cdr3_nt: TGTGCCAGCAGCCACCCCAGGGGACTAGCGGGTTATGAGCAGTTCTTC; cdr3_aa: CASSHPRGLAGYEQFF
d_call: -; cdr3_length: 13; j_call: TRBJ1-1; v_call: TRBV18; clone_size: -; cdr3_nt: TGTGCCAGCTCTACAGGACTGAACACTGAAGCTTTCTTT; cdr3_aa: CASSTGLNTEAFF
d_call: TRBD1; cdr3_length: 14; j_call: TRBJ1-1; v_call: TRBV5-4; clone_size: -; cdr3_nt: TGTGCCAGCAGCTCACAGGGGGTGGACACTGAAGCTTTCTTT; cdr3_aa: CASSSQGVDTEAFF
d_call: -; cdr3_length: 13; j_call: TRBJ2-2; v_call: TRBV12-3/TRBV12-4; clone_size: -; cdr3_nt: TGTGCCAGCAGCTCCGTCGAGACCGGGGAGCTGTTTTTT; cdr3_aa: CASSSVETGELFF
d_call: -; cdr3_length: 9; j_call: TRBJ1-5; v_call: TRBV10-1; clone_size: -; cdr3_nt: TGCGCCAGCTACTCGGGGAAGCATTTT; cdr3_aa: CASYSGKHF
d_call: TRBD1; cdr3_length: 11; j_call: TRBJ2-7; v_call: TRBV20-1; clone_size: -; cdr3_nt: TGCAGTGGATGGGACAGTTACGAGCAGTACTTC; cdr3_aa: CSGWDSYEQYF
d_call: -; cdr3_length: 11; j_call: TRBJ1-1; v_call: TRBV19; clone_size: -; cdr3_nt: TGTGCCAGTTTGAGAAACACTGAAGCTTTCTTT; cdr3_aa: CASLRNTEAFF
d_call: -; cdr3_length: 12; j_call: TRBJ1-2; v_call: TRBV12-3/TRBV12-4; clone_size: -; cdr3_nt: TGTGCCAGCAGCGGGGGGACGGATGGCTACACCTTC; cdr3_aa: CASSGGTDGYTF
d_call: -; cdr3_length: 17; j_call: TRBJ2-1; v_call: TRBV7-2; clone_size: -; cdr3_nt: TGTGCCAGCAGCTTGCCGGTGGCTCCTCGAGGAGACAATGAGCAGTTCTTC; cdr3_aa: CASSLPVAPRGDNEQFF
d_call: -; cdr3_length: 15; j_call: TRBJ1-5; v_call: TRBV7-8; clone_size: -; cdr3_nt: TGTGCCAGCAGCCCAAGCGACGGTATTTCTCAGCCCCAGCATTTT; cdr3_aa: CASSPSDGISQPQHF
d_call: -; cdr3_length: 13; j_call: TRBJ2-1; v_call: TRBV12-3/TRBV12-4; clone_size: -; cdr3_nt: TGTGCCAGCAGTTTAGTCGGAGGGAATGAGCAGTTCTTC; cdr3_aa: CASSLVGGNEQFF
d_call: -; cdr3_length: 17; j_call: TRBJ2-1; v_call: TRBV19; clone_size: -; cdr3_nt: TGTGCCAGTAGTATGCTGTCCAGCGCATTTTCTATTCATGAGCAGTTCTTC; cdr3_aa: CASSMLSSAFSIHEQFF
d_call: TRBD1; cdr3_length: 13; j_call: TRBJ2-3; v_call: TRBV10-3; clone_size: -; cdr3_nt: TGTGCCACAATACAGGGGGCGGGAGATACGCAGTATTTT; cdr3_aa: CATIQGAGDTQYF
d_call: TRBD2; cdr3_length: 16; j_call: TRBJ2-3; v_call: TRBV19; clone_size: -; cdr3_nt: TGTGCCAGTAGTATTAGTACTAGCGGGAGTCAGGATACGCAGTATTTT; cdr3_aa: CASSISTSGSQDTQYF
d_call: -; cdr3_length: 12; j_call: TRBJ2-2; v_call: TRBV6-5; clone_size: -; cdr3_nt: TGTGCCAGCAGAGACTGGACCGGGGAGCTGTTTTTT; cdr3_aa: CASRDWTGELFF
d_call: TRBD1; cdr3_length: 16; j_call: TRBJ1-4; v_call: TRBV29-1; clone_size: -; cdr3_nt: TGCAGCGTGAGCAAGTCCGGGACAGGGCTTGGGGAAAAACTGTTTTTT; cdr3_aa: CSVSKSGTGLGEKLFF
d_call: -; cdr3_length: 12; j_call: TRBJ1-6; v_call: TRBV19; clone_size: once; cdr3_nt: TGTGCCAGTAGGGACGGGGAGTCACCCCTCCACTTT; cdr3_aa: CASRDGESPLHF
d_call: -; cdr3_length: 15; j_call: TRBJ2-3; v_call: TRBV29-1; clone_size: once; cdr3_nt: TGCAGCGTTGAAGGGCAGGGTGTTGGCACAGATACGCAGTATTTT; cdr3_aa: CSVEGQGVGTDTQYF
d_call: -; cdr3_length: 16; j_call: TRBJ1-5; v_call: TRBV7-8; clone_size: -; cdr3_nt: TGTGCCAGCAGCTTAGCTTTGAGAAATAGCAATCAGCCCCAGCATTTT; cdr3_aa: CASSLALRNSNQPQHF
d_call: TRBD2; cdr3_length: 17; j_call: TRBJ2-3; v_call: TRBV9; clone_size: -; cdr3_nt: TGTGCCAGCAGCCCGGGGCGGACTAGCGGGAGCATAGATACGCAGTATTTT; cdr3_aa: CASSPGRTSGSIDTQYF
d_call: TRBD1; cdr3_length: 14; j_call: TRBJ1-1; v_call: TRBV5-1; clone_size: -; cdr3_nt: TGCGCCGGCAGCGCAACAGGGGGTGGAACTGAAGCTTTCTTT; cdr3_aa: CAGSATGGGTEAFF
d_call: TRBD1; cdr3_length: 16; j_call: TRBJ2-7; v_call: TRBV28; clone_size: -; cdr3_nt: TGTGCCAGCAGTTCGATGTCCGGGACAGGATCGTACGAGCAGTACTTC; cdr3_aa: CASSSMSGTGSYEQYF
d_call: -; cdr3_length: 15; j_call: TRBJ1-5; v_call: TRBV28; clone_size: few; cdr3_nt: TGTGCCAGCAGTTTAAAGCACAGGGTTAGGCGGCCCCAGCATTTT; cdr3_aa: CASSLKHRVRRPQHF
d_call: TRBD1; cdr3_length: 14; j_call: TRBJ1-2; v_call: TRBV30; clone_size: -; cdr3_nt: TGTGCCTGGAGTGTGGGACAGGGGTACGGTGGCTACACCTTC; cdr3_aa: CAWSVGQGYGGYTF
d_call: TRBD1; cdr3_length: 18; j_call: TRBJ1-2; v_call: TRBV14; clone_size: -; cdr3_nt: TGTGCCAGCAGCCCCCTAGATCTTCAGGGGGCGAGAGGCTATGGCTACACCTTC; cdr3_aa: CASSPLDLQGARGYGYTF
d_call: TRBD2; cdr3_length: 13; j_call: TRBJ2-1; v_call: TRBV30; clone_size: -; cdr3_nt: TGTGCCTGGACGTTAACTAGCGGGAGCCGGCAGTTCTTC; cdr3_aa: CAWTLTSGSRQFF
d_call: -; cdr3_length: 13; j_call: TRBJ2-1; v_call: TRBV28; clone_size: -; cdr3_nt: TGTGCCAGCAGTCGGACAGCCTACAATGAGCAGTTCTTC; cdr3_aa: CASSRTAYNEQFF